This T cell receptor (beta chain) was documented in a study of CD8+ T cells in alopecia areata. The sample holds a few counts of this clone. TCR sequencing used cDNA made by reverse transcription of extracted RNA. Libraries were prepared by immunoSEQ multiplex PCR; TCRdb keeps only in-frame clonotypes and omits some of them. The sample comprises some 96,000 clones, 60% to 65% of which are singletons, and about 14% rests with the top ten. Treatment described: oral pan-JAK inhibitor, 5-10 mg twice daily. CDR1 SGHTA and CDR2 FQGNSA come from the germline V gene. Trimming took 5 bases from V and 0 from J, leaving 13 bases between them. The CDR3 contains 15 residues.

The chain carries TRBV7-2 and TRBJ2-5, with a possible D match to TRBD1 (6 bases). The specimen comprised CD8+ T cells sorted from blood, sampled at week 4, from a patient treated with tofacitinib. The sequence derives from a human donor with alopecia areata. The CDR3: CASSQRQANQETQYF. The CDR3 nucleotides read TGTGCCAGCAGCCAGAGACAGGCAAACCAAGAGACCCAGTACTTC.